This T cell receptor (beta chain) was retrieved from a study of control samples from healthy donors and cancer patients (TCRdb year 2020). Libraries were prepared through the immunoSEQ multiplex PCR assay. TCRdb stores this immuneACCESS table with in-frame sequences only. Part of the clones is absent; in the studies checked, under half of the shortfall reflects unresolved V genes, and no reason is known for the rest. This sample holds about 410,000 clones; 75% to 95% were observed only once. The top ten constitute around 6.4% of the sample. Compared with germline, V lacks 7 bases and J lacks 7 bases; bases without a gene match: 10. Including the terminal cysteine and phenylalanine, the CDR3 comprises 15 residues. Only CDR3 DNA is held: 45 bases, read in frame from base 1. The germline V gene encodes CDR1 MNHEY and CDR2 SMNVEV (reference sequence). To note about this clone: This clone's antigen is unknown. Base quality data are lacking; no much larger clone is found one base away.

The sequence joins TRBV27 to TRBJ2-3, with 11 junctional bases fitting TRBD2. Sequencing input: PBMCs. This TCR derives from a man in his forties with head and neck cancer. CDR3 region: CASTDPTSGSNTQYF. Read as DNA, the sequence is TGTGCCAGCACCGACCCCACTAGCGGGAGCAATACGCAGTATTTT.